Listed here is a single T cell receptor (beta chain). Its antigen is unidentified. The source of the sample is a study of T cells in Graves' hyperthyroidism and ophthalmopathy. Overall study results and limits: Ophthalmopathy, as predicted by the model, came a median 6.5 months after the prediction. Separation of ophthalmopathy from stable hyperthyroidism was achieved by a 13 V-J model.

RNA transcripts were the template for amplifying TCR beta CDR3 regions. Researchers ran a first-round RT-PCR on the TCR CDR3 using the HTBI primer set. TCRdb reanalysed the multiplex PCR reads using MiXCR and keeps one entry per CDR3 protein. The sample includes a few hundred thousand distinct CDR3 sequences, roughly an eighth of them seen just once. Trimming took 5 bases from V and 6 from J; bases not matched to a gene: 13. This CDR3 contains 19 residues. Germline loops: CDR1 SGHVS, CDR2 FQNEAQ. Ophthalmopathy cases met thresholds of Clinical Activity Score at least 3, NOSPECS grade at least 4 and duration under 3 months.

This receptor was identified in a woman aged 35 to 49 with Graves' ophthalmopathy. The V call is TRBV7-8, the J call TRBJ2-1; 16 nucleotides line up with TRBD2. The material sequenced was blood. CDR3 residues: CASSVGLAGGGVAGNEQFF. In DNA form, the CDR3 reads TGTGCCAGCAGCGTGGGACTAGCGGGGGGGGGGGTGGCGGGCAATGAGCAGTTCTTC.